This T cell receptor (beta chain) was sequenced during a study of T cell responses to AZD1222 COVID-19 vaccine. The V segment lost 4 bases and the J segment 3 bases; nucleotides outside the gene matches: 10. CDR1 is SGHTA and CDR2 is FQGNSA in the germline V gene. The CDR3 is made up of 16 amino acids. Comments on this clone: Its antigen is not identified.

Whole-study results and caveats: The donor cohort was predominantly white British with a female majority, and clonal diversity may have been underestimated. Dominant CD4 TCR responses targeted spike regions 160-218 and 743-854.

TCRdb's table, derived via immunoSEQ multiplex PCR, lists solely in-frame clones and lacks some. The sample lists approximately 88,000 clones; almost 80% were seen once. The sequence came from an adult in good health. V usage is TRBV7-2 and J usage is TRBJ1-1, with TRBD1 identical over 8 bases. The sample in question was peripheral blood, obtained on day 0 of AZD1222 vaccination. The CDR3 sequence: CASSYQGARGDTEAFF. Written as DNA, the CDR3 is TGTGCCAGCAGCTATCAGGGGGCGAGGGGAGACACTGAAGCTTTCTTT.